This entry concerns a single T cell receptor beta chain. What it binds is unknown. This sample is part of a study of STAT5B mutations in CD4+ large granular lymphocyte leukemia. Overall study context: The CDR3 'QG' motif was associated with a particular HLA allele among healthy donors. Overall study findings and caveats: 8/27 top patient clones versus 2/35 control clones were TRBV06-family. The CD4+ versus CD8+ T-LGLL clonality difference may reflect limited sample size.

The CDR3 is made up of 17 amino acids. The assay was immunoSEQ multiplex PCR, and TCRdb's table has in-frame clones only and misses some. The sample holds approximately 25,000 clones, 74% seen once. The sequenced sample consisted of CD4+ T cells from blood buffy coats. The chain is built from TRBV21-1 and TRBJ1-2; TRBD1 is the table's D call, not checked against the DNA. TRBV21-1 is a pseudogene segment. This clonotype was sampled from a human donor in good health. The CDR3 loop is CASSNRTGDFGNYGYTF. CDR3 nucleotides: TGTGCCAGCAGCAACCGGACAGGGGATTTTGGGAACTATGGCTACACCTTC.